This T cell receptor beta chain derives from a study of vaccination effects on CD4 cells after COVID-19. Whole-study results and caveats: Cross-reaction with common cold coronaviruses was seen in only 1 of 255 vaccine-induced clones from healthy vaccinees.

The method was immunoSEQ multiplex PCR; TCRdb's version includes in-frame clones alone and lacks a portion of them. The data show approximately 28,000 clones, more than 65% seen once. This clone came up once. The antigen remains undetermined. The CDR3 runs 13 residues. Germline CDR1 SEHNR, CDR2 FQNEAQ (reference sequence). V dropped 8 bases and J dropped 3; count of bases not matched to a gene: 4. Antigen-specific CD4+ T cells were first expanded with viral peptide pools by the ViraFEST assay and only then sequenced. Subsequent to approximately 11 days of culture, CD4+ T cells were isolated. The healthy vaccine recipients, who had no prior SARS-CoV-2 infection, showed negative nucleocapsid antibodies. In the cultures, half the medium was exchanged for IL-2 medium on days 3 and 7.

Sequencing used CD4+ T cells from PBMCs cultured with HCoV-NL63 spike peptides, obtained before COVID-19 vaccination. The J gene is TRBJ2-3, the V gene TRBV7-9, with 8 bases fitting TRBD1. The sequence was collected from a human donor who received a COVID-19 vaccine. The chain's CDR3 is CASLRQGTDTQYF. The DNA of the CDR3 is TGTGCCAGCCTGCGACAGGGGACAGATACGCAGTATTTT.